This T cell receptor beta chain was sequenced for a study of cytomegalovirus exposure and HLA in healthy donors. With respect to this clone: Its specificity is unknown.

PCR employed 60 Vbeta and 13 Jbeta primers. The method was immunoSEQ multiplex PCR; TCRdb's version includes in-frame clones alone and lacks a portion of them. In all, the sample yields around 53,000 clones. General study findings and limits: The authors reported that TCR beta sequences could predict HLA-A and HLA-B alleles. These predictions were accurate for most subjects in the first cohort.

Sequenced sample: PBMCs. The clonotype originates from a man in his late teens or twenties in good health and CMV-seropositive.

This CDR3 is CASRPRDLTYEQYF. In DNA form, the CDR3 reads TGTGCCAGCAGGCCCCGGGACTTAACCTACGAGCAGTACTTC. This chain connects TRBV2 to TRBJ2-5, with D tentatively TRBD2 (6 bases). TRBJ2-7 explains the end of the DNA better; the J call may be wrong. This CDR3 has 14 residues. In germline, CDR1 is SNHLY, CDR2 FYNNEI.